The sequence of this T cell receptor (beta chain) was determined in a study of control samples from healthy donors and cancer patients. The data were produced by immunoSEQ multiplex PCR, yet TCRdb's version contains in-frame clones alone and is incomplete. The data show around 12,000 clones, with approximately 93% seen just once and approximately 15% held by the top ten. Trimming took off 4 bases at V and 5 bases at J, with 17 bases between the two ends. The germline V gene encodes CDR1 SGHTA and CDR2 FQGNSA. This CDR3 region has 15 residues. The rearrangement uses TRBV7-2 and TRBJ1-1; maybe TRBD1 (5 bases). Sequences were obtained from PBMCs. The receptor was derived from an older man with lung cancer. The CDR3 region is CASSSGRLRRTEAFF. In nucleotides, the CDR3 is TGTGCCAGCAGCTCGGGACGGCTAAGACGGACTGAAGCTTTCTTT.